The 31 T cell receptor beta chains below all came from one sample that was sequenced in a study of brain metastases from non-small cell lung cancer (dated 2019 in TCRdb). Library preparation used the immunoSEQ multiplex PCR assay. This immuneACCESS table, as held by TCRdb, lists in-frame sequences with V and J called but not all clones. Of the missing ones, under half trace to an unresolved V gene in checked studies; the others have no known cause. In this sample the table shows 14,000 to 15,000 clones, about 85% of which occur a single time. The top ten constitute under 8.5% of the sample. The material sequenced was primary lung tumor tissue. The label giving this sample's cell subset or site can be read as: primary lung tumor paired with brain metastasis. These receptors came from a donor older than 35 with non-small cell lung cancer.

This chain links TRBV11-1 with TRBJ1-1; D not certain. Trimming took 1 base from V and 2 from J, leaving 11 bases between them. The CDR3 covers 15 residues. Germline loops: CDR1 SGHAT, CDR2 FQDESV (reference sequence). CDR3 coding DNA: TGTGCCAGCAGCTTAGATATAGGACCCAACACTGAAGCTTTCTTT. It is translated as CASSLDIGPNTEAFF. The complete variable domain, with remaining parts taken from reference TRBV11-1 and TRBJ1-1, reads EAEVAQSPRYKITEKSQAVAFWCDPISGHATLYWYRQILGQGPELLVQFQDESVVDDSQLPKDRFSAERLKGVDSTLKIQPAELGDSAMYLCASSLDIGPNTEAFFGQGTRLTVV.

This rearrangement joins TRBV19 to TRBJ1-1; D unresolved. V was trimmed by 11 bases and J by 0 bases, leaving 13 bases between them. Germline-derived CDR1 and CDR2 are LNHDA and SQIVND (reference sequence). The CDR3 consists of 13 residues. The CDR3 protein is CASFNSMNTEAFF. CDR3 sequence (DNA): TGTGCCTCTTTCAACTCCATGAACACTGAAGCTTTCTTT. The whole variable domain, remainder taken from reference TRBV19 and TRBJ1-1, is DGGITQSPKYLFRKEGQNVTLSCEQNLNHDAMYWYRQDPGQGLRLIYYSQIVNDFQKGDIAEGYSVSREKKESFPLTVTSAQKNPTAFYLCASFNSMNTEAFFGQGTRLTVV.

The chain has TRBV15 and TRBJ1-2, with D uncertain. V lost 1 base and J lost 8, with 8 bases in between. Germline assignment: CDR1 LNHNV and CDR2 YYDKDF (reference sequence). The CDR3 consists of 12 residues. CDR3 in DNA: TGTGCCACCAGCAGAGGTGGGGAGGGCTACACCTTC. It is translated as CATSRGGEGYTF. Based on the CDR3 plus reference TRBV15 and TRBJ1-2, the full variable domain is DAMVIQNPRYQVTQFGKPVTLSCSQTLNHNVMYWYQQKSSQAPKLLFHYYDKDFNNEADTPDNFQSRRPNTSFCFLDIRSPGLGDTAMYLCATSRGGEGYTFGSGTRLTVV.

This chain links TRBV12-3 or TRBV12-4 with TRBJ2-7; no definite D call. The CDR3 extends over 13 amino acids. The V gene lost 3 bases and the J gene lost 0 bases, with 6 bases spanning the gap. The DNA of the CDR3 is TGTGCCAGCAGTTTGAGCAGCTCCTACGAGCAGTACTTC. Translating it yields CASSLSSSYEQYF.

This chain joins TRBV3-1 (or the pseudogene TRBV3-2) and TRBJ1-2, with D possibly being TRBD1 (5 bases). Germline lookup yields CDR1 LGHDT and CDR2 YNNKEL (reference sequence). V dropped 0 bases and J dropped 2 bases, with 10 bases sitting between them. This CDR3 has 15 amino acids. CDR3: CASSQDWGSNYGYTF. Here the CDR3 DNA reads TGTGCCAGCAGCCAAGACTGGGGGTCCAACTATGGCTACACCTTC.

J is TRBJ2-7 and V is TRBV12-3 or TRBV12-4, with D unclear. The length of the CDR3 is 12 residues. Trimming cost V 6 bases and J 9 bases, with 15 bases left between them. In DNA, the CDR3 is TGTGCCAGCAGCTCCGACTTTTCGCGGCAGTACTTC. It yields the protein CASSSDFSRQYF.

The CDR3 loop reads CASSQERDTRTDTQYF. Here the CDR3 DNA reads TGTGCCAGCAGCCAAGAGAGGGACACCCGCACAGATACGCAGTATTTT. The chain recombines TRBV14 with TRBJ2-3, with D possibly being TRBD1 (6 bases). The germline V gene encodes CDR1 SGHDN and CDR2 FVKESK. V dropped 0 bases and J dropped 1 base, with 11 bases sitting between them. This CDR3 spans 16 amino acids.

Only one count was recorded for this clone. The V and J genes are TRBV5-1 and TRBJ2-3; 11 bases are shared with TRBD2. Trimming cost V 5 bases and J 4 bases; bases outside gene matches: 6. This CDR3 has 15 residues. CDR1 and CDR2 (germline): SGHRS, YFSETQ. The CDR3 DNA reads TGCGCCAGCAGTCTTAGCGGGGGGGCTCCAGATACGCAGTATTTT. It translates to CASSLSGGAPDTQYF.

This chain uses TRBV7-9 with TRBJ1-3, with D uncertain. The CDR3 sequence is 18 residues long. Germline V gene sequence: CDR1 SEHNR, CDR2 FQNEAQ (reference sequence). V dropped 3 bases and J dropped 0 bases, with 18 bases sitting between them. The DNA of the CDR3 is TGTGCCAGCAGCTTGGGAGGGAGTCCGATTATCTCTGGAAACACCATATATTTT. Translation: CASSLGGSPIISGNTIYF.

The chain links TRBV27 to TRBJ1-1, with 7 bases that match TRBD1. CDR1 and CDR2 (germline): MNHEY, SMNVEV (reference sequence). This CDR3 spans 13 amino acids. V was pared by 9 bases and J by 5 bases, with 9 bases of the junction left unmatched. CDR3 nucleotides: TGTGCCAGTAGAGGGGGCGGGGTGACTGAAGCTTTCTTT. The encoded protein is CASRGGGVTEAFF.

J is TRBJ2-2 and V is TRBV9; 10 nucleotides match TRBD1. This CDR3 is built from 16 residues. The germline V gene has CDR1 SGDLS and CDR2 YYNGEE. Trimming removed 3 bases from V and 6 bases from J; junction bases left unmatched: 8. The DNA of the CDR3 is TGTGCCAGCAGCGCCACAGGGACAGGGGCCTCCGGGGAGCTGTTTTTT. The encoded protein is CASSATGTGASGELFF.

The chain has TRBV30 and TRBJ2-7; maybe TRBD1 (6 bases). Germline CDR1 GTSNPN, CDR2 SVGIG (reference sequence). The CDR3 has 16 amino acids. V was shortened by 1 base and J by 7 bases, with 23 bases between the two germline ends. CDR3 nucleotide sequence: TGTGCCTGGAGTGGTGGGGGCGCGGAACCGGCGTGGGAGCAGTACTTC. Its translation: CAWSGGGAEPAWEQYF.

The chain uses TRBV30 and TRBJ1-1; D ambiguous. Germline assignment: CDR1 GTSNPN and CDR2 SVGIG (reference sequence). Trimming pared 4 bases from V and 3 bases from J, leaving 15 bases between. This CDR3 comprises 14 residues. The CDR3 bases are TGTGCCTGGACTCAAGAATTGGTCGACACTGAAGCTTTCTTT. It specifies CAWTQELVDTEAFF. The full variable domain, completed using reference TRBV30 and TRBJ1-1, is SQTIHQWPATLVQPVGSPLSLECTVEGTSNPNLYWYRQAAGRGLQLLFYSVGIGQISSEVPQNLSASRPQDRQFILSSKKLLLSDSGFYLCAWTQELVDTEAFFGQGTRLTVV.

This chain links TRBV27 with TRBJ1-3; D unresolved. The CDR3 spans 14 residues. Trimming took off 6 bases at V and 0 bases at J, with 9 bases between the two ends. Germline CDR1 reads MNHEY; CDR2 reads SMNVEV (reference sequence). The CDR3 coding sequence is TGTGCCAGCAGCCGTACAAACTCTGGAAACACCATATATTTT. Protein sequence: CASSRTNSGNTIYF.

The rearrangement uses TRBV18 and TRBJ2-3, with 10 bases identical to TRBD1. Trimming cost V 4 bases and J 6 bases; bases outside gene matches: 10. This CDR3 is built from 16 residues. Germline V gene lookup returns CDR1 KGHSH and CDR2 LQKENI. The CDR3 coding sequence is TGTGCCAGCTCACAAATAGGGGGACAGGGGACCGATACGCAGTATTTT. Its translation: CASSQIGGQGTDTQYF.

The chain is built from TRBV5-1 and TRBJ2-5; a possible D gene is TRBD2 (5 bases). This CDR3 is 12 amino acids long. CDR1 SGHRS and CDR2 YFSETQ come from the germline V gene. Trimming left V 4 bases short and J 5 bases short, with 9 bases between. Written as DNA, the CDR3 is TGCGCCAGCAGCGGGAGCTGGGAGACCCAGTACTTC. Translating it yields CASSGSWETQYF.

The gene calls are TRBV14 and TRBJ2-7; D possibly corresponds to TRBD1 (5 bases). Germline assignment: CDR1 SGHDN and CDR2 FVKESK. The length of the CDR3 is 16 residues. V was shortened by 0 bases and J by 0 bases, with 12 bases between the two germline ends. The CDR3 region has the DNA TGTGCCAGCAGCCAAGATAAGGGGTTGTTCTCCTACGAGCAGTACTTC. It translates to CASSQDKGLFSYEQYF.

To note about this clone: In the same sample, other DNA sequences code for this CDR3. This chain links TRBV7-3 with TRBJ2-3, with a tentative D call TRBD2 (6 bases). The CDR3 has 16 amino acids. Trimming cost V 2 bases and J 0 bases, with 12 bases left between them. CDR1 and CDR2 from the germline V gene are SGHTA and FQGTGA. CDR3 in amino acids: CASSLQPGTSTDTQYF. CDR3 in DNA: TGTGCCAGCAGCTTACAACCCGGGACTAGCACAGATACGCAGTATTTT. Looking up the rest from reference TRBV7-3 and TRBJ2-3 gives the full variable domain: GAGVSQTPSNKVTEKGKYVELRCDPISGHTALYWYRQSLGQGPEFLIYFQGTGAADDSGLPNDRFFAVRPEGSVSTLKIQRTERGDSAVYLCASSLQPGTSTDTQYFGPGTRLTVL.

The chain is built from TRBV7-3 and TRBJ1-1, with D maybe TRBD1 (6 bases). Germline V gene lookup returns CDR1 SGHTA and CDR2 FQGTGA. V lost 2 bases and J 4 bases, leaving 8 bases between the germline ends. The CDR3 runs 13 residues. The CDR3 DNA sequence: TGTGCCAGCAGCTTATTAGGGGGCACTGAAGCTTTCTTT. This codes for CASSLLGGTEAFF.

This clone was detected once. The J gene is TRBJ1-1, the V gene TRBV6-5; possibly TRBD1 for D (5 bases). The CDR3 is made up of 14 amino acids. Germline-derived CDR1 and CDR2 are MNHEY and SVGAGI. Trimming removed 7 bases at V and 4 bases at J, with 16 bases between. For the CDR3, the DNA is TGTGCCAGCACCGGGGGGGGGACCACCACTGAAGCTTTCTTT. Encoded protein: CASTGGGTTTEAFF.

The chain employs TRBV5-1 and TRBJ1-2; tentatively, D is TRBD1 (6 bases). Per the germline V gene, CDR1 is SGHRS and CDR2 is YFSETQ. CDR3 size: 14 residues. With 4 bases removed from V and 7 bases from J, the gap between germline ends came to 17 bases. The CDR3 spells CASSPDGGGPGYTF. The CDR3 coding sequence is TGCGCCAGCAGCCCGGATGGGGGCGGTCCTGGCTACACCTTC.

This sequence joins TRBV7-9 and TRBJ2-7; D uncertain. Germline V lookup: CDR1 SEHNR, CDR2 FQNEAQ (reference sequence). V was clipped by 1 base and J by 2 bases, with 9 bases between them. CDR3 length: 14 residues. The CDR3, as DNA: TGTGCCAGCAGCTTAGGGAAGGCCGCCTACGAGCAGTACTTC. It codes for CASSLGKAAYEQYF.

This clone was detected once. The J gene is TRBJ1-1, the V gene TRBV11-2, with 7 bases aligning to TRBD1. Germline CDR1 SGHAT, CDR2 FQNNGV. The CDR3 length is 15 residues. The trim removed 4 bases at V and 0 bases at J, leaving 5 bases unmatched. CDR3 sequence reads: CASSSTGTVNTEAFF. The CDR3 bases are TGTGCCAGCAGCTCTACCGGGACAGTGAACACTGAAGCTTTCTTT.

There are a few counts of this clone. This chain links TRBV5-1 with TRBJ2-7, with D maybe TRBD1 (6 bases). V was pared by 4 bases and J by 2 bases, with 13 bases between. Germline-derived CDR1 and CDR2 are SGHRS and YFSETQ. This CDR3 spans 14 amino acids. The CDR3 protein is CASSRDMEAYEQYF. The CDR3 DNA reads as TGCGCCAGCAGCCGGGACATGGAGGCCTACGAGCAGTACTTC.

The gene calls are TRBV6-5 and TRBJ1-1; 10 bases match TRBD1. J gave up 5 bases and V 6 bases, and 6 bases lay outside the gene matches. Germline-derived CDR1 and CDR2 are MNHEY and SVGAGI. CDR3 length: 14 residues. This CDR3 reads CASSRDRGSTEAFF. CDR3 nucleotides: TGTGCCAGCAGCAGGGACAGGGGATCGACTGAAGCTTTCTTT.

This clone has more than one count but fewer than ten. The chain carries TRBV20-1 and TRBJ2-7; D not certain. V was cut by 6 bases and J by 2 bases, with 8 bases left in between. Germline CDR1 and CDR2: DFQATT and SNEGSKA (reference sequence). The CDR3 consists of 11 residues. The DNA for the CDR3 is TGCAGTGCCAGTGGGCCCTACGAGCAGTACTTC. Amino acid sequence: CSASGPYEQYF.

The chain links TRBV5-1 to TRBJ2-3; D is undetermined. Germline loops: CDR1 SGHRS, CDR2 YFSETQ. The CDR3 has 13 residues. V was cut by 0 bases and J by 5 bases, with 7 bases left in between. CDR3 nucleotide sequence: TGCGCCAGCAGCTTGGCGACCGGAGATACGCAGTATTTT. Translating gives CASSLATGDTQYF.

The V call is TRBV7-8, the J call TRBJ1-2; the match to TRBD1 covers 7 bases. This CDR3 is built from 15 residues. From germline, CDR1 is SGHVS and CDR2 FQNEAQ. V dropped 5 bases and J dropped 0; count of bases not matched to a gene: 6. CDR3: CASSTRTGSNYGYTF. The CDR3 DNA sequence: TGTGCCAGCAGCACCCGGACAGGATCTAACTATGGCTACACCTTC.

This chain connects TRBV12-5 to TRBJ1-5; D not certain. Germline CDR1 is LGHNT and CDR2 is FRNRAP. V lost 4 bases to trimming and J lost 4 bases, with 14 bases between them. The CDR3 has 15 residues. In DNA, the CDR3 is TGTGCTAGTGGTTCCTCAGTGGGAACTAATCAGCCCCAGCATTTT. It is translated as CASGSSVGTNQPQHF. The full variable domain, in which reference TRBV12-5 and TRBJ1-5 provide the parts outside the CDR3, is DARVTQTPRHKVTEMGQEVTMRCQPILGHNTVFWYRQTMMQGLELLAYFRNRAPLDDSGMPKDRFSAEMPDATLATLKIQPSEPRDSAVYFCASGSSVGTNQPQHFGDGTRLSIL.

This chain connects TRBV28 to TRBJ1-1; maybe TRBD1 (5 bases). There are 12 residues in the CDR3. The V end was cut by 1 base, the J end by 12 bases, with 12 bases between. CDR1 is MDHEN, CDR2 SYDVKM, per germline. The CDR3, as DNA: TGTGCCAGCAGTTTATTAGACAGAAATTCTTTCTTT. The encoded protein is CASSLLDRNSFF.

This chain links TRBV7-9 with TRBJ1-1; TRBD1 is a possible D gene (5 bases). Germline V CDR1 and CDR2: SEHNR, FQNEAQ (reference sequence). The CDR3 is 13 residues long. V lost 6 bases, J lost 6 bases, and 14 bases lay in between. The CDR3 loop reads CASRIGQKAEAFF. The CDR3 DNA is TGTGCCAGCAGGATTGGACAAAAAGCTGAAGCTTTCTTT.